These 32 T cell receptor beta chains were sequenced from one sample in a study of T cells in Graves' hyperthyroidism and ophthalmopathy. TCR beta CDR3 region amplification was performed from RNA transcripts. Primed by the HTBI set, a first-round RT-PCR was run on the TCR CDR3. TCRdb re-called the multiplex PCR reads with MiXCR, one entry per CDR3 protein. Of 250,000 to 300,000 distinct CDR3 sequences listed, roughly an eighth were seen once; the top ten hold 7.9%. Sequencing used blood. Receptors were obtained from a woman between 40 and 55 years old with Graves' hyperthyroidism.

This clonotype was picked up many times. The chain combines TRBV12-3 or TRBV12-4 with TRBJ2-1; D unresolved. The V and J ends lost 4 bases and 8 bases respectively, with 6 bases between them. The CDR3 is made up of 11 amino acids. CDR3 DNA sequence: TGTGCCAGCAGTTCGCCCGATGAGCAGTTCTTC. Protein product: CASSSPDEQFF.

The V call is TRBV28, the J call TRBJ1-2; unclear D gene. In germline, CDR1 is MDHEN, CDR2 SYDVKM. V was cut by 4 bases and J by 1 base, with 10 bases left in between. This CDR3 spans 14 amino acids. The DNA of the CDR3 is TGTGCCAGCAGTTCCCAACATTATAACTATGGCTACACCTTC. It is translated as CASSSQHYNYGYTF.

This clonotype has a count of ten or more. The chain combines TRBV10-3 with TRBJ1-2; D is unclear. The CDR3 is made up of 11 amino acids. V was cut by 5 bases and J by 5 bases, with 6 bases left in between. Germline V gene lookup returns CDR1 ENHRY and CDR2 SYGVKD. The CDR3 DNA follows: TGTGCCATCAGTTCGGGTTATGGCTACACCTTC. It translates to CAISSGYGYTF.

This clonotype appeared many times. This chain connects TRBV2 to TRBJ1-5; D may be TRBD1 (6 bases). The CDR3 sequence is 15 residues long. Trimming took off 8 bases at V and 4 bases at J, with 18 bases between the two ends. Per germline, CDR1 SNHLY and CDR2 FYNNEI. CDR3 nucleotides: TGTGCCAGCCAGGGTGGGGGCCTTGGAAATCAGCCCCAGCATTTT. Amino acids: CASQGGGLGNQPQHF.

The rearrangement joins TRBV27 to TRBJ1-5; 8 nucleotides agree with TRBD1. Germline V CDR1 and CDR2: MNHEY, SMNVEV (reference sequence). The CDR3 consists of 13 residues. V was pared by 6 bases and J by 6 bases, with 4 bases of the junction left unmatched. This CDR3 is CASSTGGFQPQHF. In DNA form, the CDR3 reads TGTGCCAGCAGCACAGGGGGGTTTCAGCCCCAGCATTTT.

This clonotype was counted ten times or more. This chain uses TRBV20-1 with TRBJ2-1, with D uncertain. V was clipped by 7 bases and J by 8 bases, with 12 bases between them. There are 11 residues in the CDR3. Germline V gene sequence: CDR1 DFQATT, CDR2 SNEGSKA (reference sequence). The CDR3 here is CSGTQVHEQFF. DNA for the CDR3: TGCAGTGGCACTCAGGTCCATGAGCAGTTCTTC.

This clonotype was counted ten times or more. The genes are TRBV3-1 and TRBJ2-3; 10 nucleotides agree with TRBD2. Germline-derived CDR1 and CDR2 are LGHDT and YNNKEL (reference sequence). The CDR3 is made up of 15 amino acids. Unmatched junction bases numbered 4, after V lost 4 bases and J lost 3 bases. The CDR3 sequence is CASSLIAGGTDTQYF. The CDR3 nucleotides are TGTGCCAGCAGCCTTATAGCGGGAGGTACAGATACGCAGTATTTT.

This clonotype was picked up many times. This rearrangement joins TRBV20-1 to TRBJ1-5, with 7 bases aligning to TRBD1. V dropped 5 bases and J dropped 7; count of bases not matched to a gene: 11. CDR3 length equals 14 residues. Germline V gene data show CDR1 as DFQATT and CDR2 as SNEGSKA (reference sequence). The DNA for the CDR3 is TGCAGTGCTTCGTCAGGGGGTAGTGAGCAGCCCCAGCATTTT. Its translation: CSASSGGSEQPQHF.

In its sample, this clonotype was seen many times. The rearrangement joins TRBV19 to TRBJ1-2; D call uncertain. The germline CDR1 and CDR2 sequences are LNHDA and SQIVND (reference sequence). This CDR3 spans 13 amino acids. Trimming pared 3 bases from V and 5 bases from J, leaving 10 bases between. The CDR3 loop is CASSMKADYGYTF. CDR3 sequence (DNA): TGTGCCAGTAGTATGAAGGCGGATTATGGCTACACCTTC.

There are a few counts of this clonotype. The rearrangement joins TRBV18 to TRBJ2-5; 12 positions match TRBD1. J lost 4 bases, V lost 2 bases, and 2 bases had no gene match. CDR1 is KGHSH, CDR2 LQKENI, per germline. CDR3 length: 15 amino acids. CDR3 sequence reads: CASSPGTGGGETQYF. The CDR3 coding sequence is TGTGCCAGCTCACCAGGGACAGGGGGCGGAGAGACCCAGTACTTC.

This clonotype was found a few times. The chain carries TRBV7-2 and TRBJ1-2; TRBD1 might be the D (6 bases). Trimming removed 9 bases from V and 8 bases from J, with 13 bases in between. The CDR3 spans 11 residues. Germline lookup yields CDR1 SGHTA and CDR2 FQGNSA. The CDR3 bases are TGTGCCAGGGCTACAGGGCAAGGCTACACCTTC. Translating it yields CARATGQGYTF.

The chain links TRBV6-1 to TRBJ1-2, with 9 bases identical to TRBD1. This CDR3 is built from 13 residues. The trim removed 7 bases at V and 7 bases at J, leaving 7 bases unmatched. The germline gives CDR1 MNHNS, CDR2 SASEGT. The DNA of the CDR3 is TGTGCCAGCAATCCACAGGGGGCGTCTGGCTACACCTTC. Protein: CASNPQGASGYTF.

V is TRBV15 and J is TRBJ2-1; 11 bases fit TRBD2. CDR1 and CDR2 (germline): LNHNV, YYDKDF (reference sequence). With 5 bases clipped from V and 8 bases from J, the junction kept 11 bases outside the gene matches. The CDR3 extends over 16 amino acids. CDR3 protein: CATSSLLAGERDEQFF. CDR3 in DNA: TGTGCCACCAGCTCCCTACTAGCGGGAGAGAGGGATGAGCAGTTCTTC.

This clonotype was found a few times. This rearrangement joins TRBV6-1 to TRBJ2-2, with a weak D call TRBD2 (8 bases). Trimming took off 10 bases at V and 4 bases at J, with 34 bases between the two ends. The germline gives CDR1 MNHNS, CDR2 SASEGT. This CDR3 spans 20 amino acids. Written as DNA, the CDR3 is TGTGCCACCTCCCCAGGGGGGGATAGCGGGAATTGGTGGGGCACCGGGGAGCTGTTTTTT. It encodes CATSPGGDSGNWWGTGELFF.

V and J are TRBV7-9 and TRBJ2-7, with a weak D call TRBD1 (6 bases). CDR3 size: 16 residues. V was clipped by 5 bases and J by 6 bases, with 23 bases between them. From germline, CDR1 is SEHNR and CDR2 FQNEAQ (reference sequence). This chain's CDR3 is CASSRPYQGSLAEQYF. CDR3 nucleotide sequence: TGTGCCAGCAGCCGACCCTACCAGGGGAGCTTGGCCGAGCAGTACTTC.

In this sample, this clonotype turned up many times. This chain connects TRBV20-1 to TRBJ1-4; D remains unclear. The germline V gene has CDR1 DFQATT and CDR2 SNEGSKA (reference sequence). The CDR3 length is 13 residues. The V and J ends lost 3 bases and 8 bases respectively, with 13 bases between them. The CDR3 sequence is CSAREPQKEKLFF. DNA for the CDR3: TGCAGTGCTAGGGAACCCCAAAAGGAAAAACTGTTTTTT.

This clonotype was detected only a few times. A much larger clonotype is one base distant, so this may be a read error. V and J are TRBV28 and TRBJ1-4, with TRBD1 matching over 8 bases. The V and J ends lost 6 bases and 7 bases, in that order; junction bases with no gene match: 7. The germline V gene has CDR1 MDHEN and CDR2 SYDVKM. This CDR3 contains 14 residues. DNA of the CDR3: TGTGCCAGCAGCCATGGACAGGGCCCTGAAAAACTGTTTTTT. Protein product: CASSHGQGPEKLFF.

The chain is built from TRBV28 and TRBJ2-2, with D possibly matching TRBD1 (7 bases). CDR3 size: 15 residues. The V gene's germline CDR1 is MDHEN and CDR2 SYDVKM. V lost 6 bases to trimming and J lost 3 bases, with 14 bases between them. Here the CDR3 reads CASSFPRGDTGELFF. In DNA, the CDR3 is TGTGCCAGCAGCTTCCCCAGGGGGGACACCGGGGAGCTGTTTTTT. The full variable domain, with the rest looked up from reference TRBV28 and TRBJ2-2, is DVKVTQSSRYLVKRTGEKVFLECVQDMDHENMFWYRQDPGLGLRLIYFSYDVKMKEKGDIPEGYSVSREKKERFSLILESASTNQTSMYLCASSFPRGDTGELFFGEGSRLTVL.

This clonotype was seen at least ten times. The chain couples TRBV5-1 to TRBJ2-3; the D is unclear. Germline-derived CDR1 and CDR2 are SGHRS and YFSETQ. The CDR3 length is 12 residues. V was clipped by 4 bases and J by 3 bases, with 6 bases between them. The CDR3, as DNA: TGCGCCAGCAGCCTAAAGACAGATACGCAGTATTTT. Protein: CASSLKTDTQYF.

Only a few counts were recorded for this clonotype. The chain has TRBV6-1 and TRBJ1-4; possibly TRBD1 for D (6 bases). CDR1 and CDR2 (germline): MNHNS, SASEGT. The CDR3 totals 16 residues. V was pared by 4 bases and J by 5 bases, with 17 bases between. CDR3 region: CASSAGVGVGNEKLFF. CDR3 nucleotide sequence: TGTGCCAGCAGTGCAGGGGTCGGGGTGGGGAATGAAAAACTGTTTTTT.

This clonotype was seen ten or more times. The V gene is TRBV3-1, the J gene TRBJ1-4; D may be TRBD1 (5 bases). Germline CDR1 is LGHDT and CDR2 is YNNKEL (reference sequence). The germline V and J ends were trimmed by 1 base and 2 bases, with 11 bases remaining between them. The CDR3 has 16 residues. The CDR3 nucleotides read TGTGCCAGCAGCCAAGTTGCGGGGGGGACTAATGAAAAACTGTTTTTT. Its protein is CASSQVAGGTNEKLFF.

This clonotype came up many times. V and J are TRBV6-1 and TRBJ2-5; tentatively, D is TRBD1 or TRBD2 (6 bases each). The CDR3 is 14 amino acids. Germline CDR1 and CDR2: MNHNS and SASEGT. V lost 3 bases, J lost 5 bases, and 13 bases lay in between. The CDR3 region has the DNA TGTGCCAGCAGTGAGACGGGGGCTGGGGAGACCCAGTACTTC. This translates into CASSETGAGETQYF.

There are many counts of this clonotype. The CDR3: CASSYAGTAYGYTF. Here the CDR3 DNA reads TGTGCCAGCAGTTACGCCGGGACAGCCTATGGCTACACCTTC. The rearrangement joins TRBV2 to TRBJ1-2; the match to TRBD1 covers 7 bases. After removal of 5 bases from V and 4 bases from J, the junction contained 7 bases not matched to a gene. Germline CDR1 SNHLY, CDR2 FYNNEI. This CDR3 spans 14 amino acids.

CDR3 amino acids: CASSAPSGSITGELFF. CDR3 nucleotide sequence: TGTGCCAGCAGCGCTCCTAGCGGGAGCATCACCGGGGAGCTGTTTTTT. The chain recombines TRBV13 with TRBJ2-2, with TRBD2 matching 10 bases. Germline trimming cut 5 bases from V and 4 bases from J; bases unmatched to any gene: 7. This CDR3 contains 16 residues. The germline V gene has CDR1 PRHDT and CDR2 FYEKMQ (reference sequence).

This clonotype was observed at least ten times. The V gene is TRBV9, the J gene TRBJ2-3, with 9 positions matching TRBD2. Germline V gene lookup returns CDR1 SGDLS and CDR2 YYNGEE. This CDR3 comprises 15 residues. With 4 bases clipped from V and 0 bases from J, the junction kept 3 bases outside the gene matches. The CDR3 region is CASSTGLASTDTQYF. The CDR3 nucleotides are TGTGCCAGCAGCACGGGACTAGCCAGCACAGATACGCAGTATTTT.

This clonotype occurred many times. The chain is built from TRBV7-9 and TRBJ2-2; tentatively, D is TRBD2 (5 bases). The CDR3 length is 16 residues. Germline CDR1 is SEHNR and CDR2 is FQNEAQ (reference sequence). The ends were cut back, 1 base at V and 0 bases at J, with 9 bases in the middle. The CDR3 loop is CASSLVRTSNTGELFF. CDR3 DNA sequence: TGTGCCAGCAGCTTAGTTAGGACTTCGAACACCGGGGAGCTGTTTTTT.

This clonotype was counted many times. The chain couples TRBV13 to TRBJ1-1, with D perhaps TRBD1 (5 bases). The CDR3 spans 16 residues. Trimming left V 0 bases short and J 5 bases short, with 16 bases between. Germline CDR1 is PRHDT and CDR2 is FYEKMQ (reference sequence). As DNA, the CDR3 is TGTGCCAGCAGCTTAGGGAGATGGGGGAGAGGGACTGAAGCTTTCTTT. Translated, it gives CASSLGRWGRGTEAFF.

This clonotype was observed at least ten times. The chain has TRBV6-2 or TRBV6-3 and TRBJ2-7, with D maybe TRBD2 (6 bases). The CDR3 has 16 amino acids. V gave up 6 bases and J gave up 3 bases, with 21 bases separating them. CDR1 is MNHEY and CDR2 is SVGEGT in the germline V gene. DNA of the CDR3: TGTGCCAGCAGCTCCCCGGGGGAGACCATATTCTACGAGCAGTACTTC. Translated: CASSSPGETIFYEQYF.

This clonotype appeared a few times. The chain couples TRBV15 to TRBJ1-5; weak D call: TRBD1 (5 bases). This CDR3 has 16 residues. CDR1 is LNHNV, CDR2 YYDKDF, per germline (reference sequence). The germline V and J ends were trimmed by 4 bases and 7 bases, with 20 bases remaining between them. The CDR3 nucleotides read TGTGCCACCAGCATATCCCGGGGCACCCGACCACAGCCCCAGCATTTT. This sequence encodes CATSISRGTRPQPQHF.

This clonotype was picked up many times. The chain links TRBV12-3 or TRBV12-4 to TRBJ2-5; 7 bases are a match to TRBD2. This CDR3 has 15 amino acids. J lost 4 bases, V lost 4 bases, and 9 bases had no gene match. CDR3 region: CASSSLGGVGETQYF. The CDR3 nucleotides are TGTGCCAGCAGTTCCTTGGGGGGGGTAGGAGAGACCCAGTACTTC.

This clonotype has a count of ten or more. The chain uses TRBV19 and TRBJ2-7, with 14 bases fitting TRBD2. With 3 bases clipped from V and 5 bases from J, the junction kept 9 bases outside the gene matches. The length of the CDR3 is 17 residues. CDR1 LNHDA and CDR2 SQIVND come from the germline V gene (reference sequence). The CDR3 loop is CASSMRLAGGPSHEQYF. In nucleotides, the CDR3 is TGTGCCAGTAGTATGAGACTAGCGGGAGGGCCAAGCCACGAGCAGTACTTC.

This clonotype was detected many times. V is TRBV28 and J is TRBJ1-3; TRBD1 might be the D (6 bases). The ends were cut back, 6 bases at V and 6 bases at J, with 12 bases in the middle. CDR1 MDHEN and CDR2 SYDVKM come from the germline V gene. The CDR3 spans 13 residues. The CDR3 coding sequence is TGTGCCAGCAGCTGGGGGCGAGAAAACACCATATATTTT. It encodes CASSWGRENTIYF.